The T cell receptor (beta chain) under discussion was sequenced for a study of immune evolution from preneoplasia to lung adenocarcinoma. The study, taken as a whole, reports: Top clone frequencies peaked in normal lung, apparently declining through invasive adenocarcinoma. Later-stage lesions appeared to have more T cells, more diversity, less clonality.

V gave up 0 bases and J gave up 6 bases; unmatched junction bases: 2. The germline V gene encodes CDR1 SGHTA and CDR2 FQGNSA. This CDR3 contains 14 residues. As to this clone: The target antigen is unknown.

Generated by immunoSEQ multiplex PCR, the TCRdb table keeps only in-frame clones and is missing some. The top ten hold roughly an eighth of the sample, which has some 3,600 clones, around four fifths seen once. This chain links TRBV7-2 with TRBJ2-1; 7 bases line up with TRBD2. The sample taken for sequencing was FFPE adjacent normal lung tissue. This sequence was found in a person aged 65 to 85 with lung adenocarcinoma. The CDR3 loop reads CASSLAAGANEQFF. The CDR3, as DNA: TGTGCCAGCAGCTTAGCTGCGGGAGCCAATGAGCAGTTCTTC.